What follows are 11 T cell receptor beta chains derived from one specimen sequenced in a study of CD8 T cells in ankylosing spondylitis. Overall study results and limits: Within ankylosing spondylitis blood, a TCR beta motif made up of under 10 highly homologous variants appeared to be characteristic.

In TCRdb, the 5' RACE reads were re-called with MiXCR into one record per CDR3 protein. The table has fewer than 650,000 distinct CDR3 sequences, roughly an eighth seen once; the top ten hold over 6.5%. For these receptors, no antigen is known. The specimen sequenced was blood, either unsorted or a sorted T cell fraction (not recorded which). These receptors originate from a male donor with ankylosing spondylitis.

A few counts support this clonotype. The genes are TRBV20-1 and TRBJ2-1, with D possibly matching TRBD2 (6 bases). V gave up 5 bases and J gave up 0 bases, with 11 bases separating them. CDR3 length: 14 amino acids. From germline, CDR1 is DFQATT and CDR2 SNEGSKA (reference sequence). CDR3 nucleotide sequence: TGCAGTGCTCCCTCGGACTACTCCTACAATGAGCAGTTCTTC. Its translation: CSAPSDYSYNEQFF.

This clonotype was counted ten times or more. The chain couples TRBV29-1 to TRBJ1-3; a possible D gene is TRBD1 (5 bases). V was pared by 4 bases and J by 0 bases, with 13 bases between. Germline V gene lookup returns CDR1 SQVTM and CDR2 ANQGSEA. The CDR3 length is 15 residues. This CDR3 reads CSVGRPGNSGNTIYF. CDR3 coding DNA: TGCAGCGTTGGTCGGCCAGGGAACTCTGGAAACACCATATATTTT.

V and J are TRBV28 and TRBJ2-3, with D tentatively TRBD1 or TRBD2 (6 bases each). CDR1 MDHEN and CDR2 SYDVKM come from the germline V gene. Trimming stripped 3 bases from V and 5 bases from J, with 15 bases between. CDR3 length: 15 residues. CDR3 protein: CASSLGGDDKDTQYF. For the CDR3, the DNA is TGTGCCAGCAGTTTGGGGGGCGATGATAAAGATACGCAGTATTTT.

This clonotype was observed a handful of times. V and J are TRBV20-1 and TRBJ2-7, with 9 bases matching TRBD1. There are 13 residues in the CDR3. Germline values: CDR1 DFQATT, CDR2 SNEGSKA (reference sequence). V was clipped by 6 bases and J by 5 bases; unmatched bases: 8. The CDR3 DNA sequence: TGCAGTGCGCGGACAGGGGCCTTAGACGAGCAGTACGTC. This gives the protein CSARTGALDEQYV.

The chain is built from TRBV7-9 and TRBJ1-4, with D tentatively TRBD1 (6 bases). The CDR3 contains 13 residues. V shed 7 bases and J shed 3 bases, with 9 bases lying between them. Germline CDR1 and CDR2: SEHNR and FQNEAQ (reference sequence). The DNA of the CDR3 is TGTGCCAGCAACGGGGGGCCTAATGAAAAACTGTTTTTT. Amino acid sequence: CASNGGPNEKLFF.

This clonotype came up a few times. The chain is built from TRBV10-3 and TRBJ1-1, with D uncertain. Germline V lookup: CDR1 ENHRY, CDR2 SYGVKD. The CDR3 covers 11 residues. Deletions cut 3 bases from V and 5 bases from J, with 4 bases between. The CDR3 DNA reads TGTGCCATCAGTGACAGGACTGAAGCTTTCTTT. It yields the protein CAISDRTEAFF.

This clonotype was seen more than once but under ten times. V and J are TRBV20-1 and TRBJ2-3; D possibly corresponds to TRBD2 (6 bases). Deletions cut 5 bases from V and 4 bases from J, with 10 bases between. Germline-derived CDR1 and CDR2 are DFQATT and SNEGSKA (reference sequence). CDR3 length equals 12 residues. The CDR3 loop reads CSAPGAPDTQYF. For the CDR3, the DNA is TGCAGTGCTCCGGGAGCGCCAGATACGCAGTATTTT.

Only a few counts were recorded for this clonotype. The CDR3 sequence is CASAPLGSQAFF. The CDR3 nucleotides are TGTGCTAGTGCCCCTCTCGGGTCGCAGGCTTTCTTT. The rearrangement joins TRBV12-5 to TRBJ1-1; no clear D. Germline loops: CDR1 LGHNT, CDR2 FRNRAP. V lost 7 bases, J lost 11 bases, and 17 bases lay in between. This CDR3 is 12 amino acids long.

This clonotype was detected many times. The CDR3 DNA is TGCGCCAGCAGCCCGGACGGTAGCAATCAGCCCCAGCATTTT. Amino acid sequence: CASSPDGSNQPQHF. This chain links TRBV5-1 with TRBJ1-5; no clear D. V was pared by 4 bases and J by 0 bases, with 8 bases between. Germline values: CDR1 SGHRS, CDR2 YFSETQ. CDR3 size: 14 residues.

This clonotype was seen a handful of times. The rearrangement uses TRBV5-1 and TRBJ1-6, with TRBD1 matching 7 bases. The CDR3 is made up of 14 amino acids. Germline V CDR1 and CDR2: SGHRS, YFSETQ. J lost 7 bases, V lost 3 bases, and 4 bases had no gene match. The chain's CDR3 is CASSWGQRNSPLHF. In nucleotides, the CDR3 is TGCGCCAGCAGCTGGGGACAGCGAAATTCACCCCTCCACTTT.

This clonotype was counted ten times or more. The chain joins TRBV12-3 or TRBV12-4 to TRBJ1-6; D uncertain. The CDR3 is 14 amino acids. Trimming removed 4 bases at V and 0 bases at J, with 4 bases between. The chain's CDR3 is CASSSSSYNSPLHF. DNA of the CDR3: TGTGCCAGCAGTTCCAGCTCCTATAATTCACCCCTCCACTTT.